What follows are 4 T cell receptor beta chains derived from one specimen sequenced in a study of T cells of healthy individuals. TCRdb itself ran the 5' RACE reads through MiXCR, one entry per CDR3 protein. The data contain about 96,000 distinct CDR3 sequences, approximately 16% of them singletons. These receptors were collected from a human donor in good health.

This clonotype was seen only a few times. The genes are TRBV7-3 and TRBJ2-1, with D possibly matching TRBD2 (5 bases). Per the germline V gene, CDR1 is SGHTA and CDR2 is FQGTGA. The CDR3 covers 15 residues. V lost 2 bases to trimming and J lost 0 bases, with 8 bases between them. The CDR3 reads CASSLLASSYNEQFF. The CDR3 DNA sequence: TGTGCCAGCAGCTTATTAGCGAGCTCCTACAATGAGCAGTTCTTC.

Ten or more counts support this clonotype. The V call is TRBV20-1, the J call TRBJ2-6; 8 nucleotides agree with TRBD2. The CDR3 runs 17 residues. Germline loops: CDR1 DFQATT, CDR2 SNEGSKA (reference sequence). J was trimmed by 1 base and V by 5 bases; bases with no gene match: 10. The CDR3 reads CSAARLAGLSGANVLTF. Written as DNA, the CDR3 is TGCAGTGCTGCTCGGCTAGCGGGCCTATCTGGGGCCAACGTCCTGACTTTC.

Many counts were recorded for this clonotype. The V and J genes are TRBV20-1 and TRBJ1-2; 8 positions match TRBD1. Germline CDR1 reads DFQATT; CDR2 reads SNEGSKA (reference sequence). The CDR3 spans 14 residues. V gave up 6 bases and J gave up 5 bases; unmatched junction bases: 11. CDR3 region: CSASPDRVLYGYTF. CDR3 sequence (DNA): TGCAGTGCAAGCCCGGACAGGGTCCTTTATGGCTACACCTTC.

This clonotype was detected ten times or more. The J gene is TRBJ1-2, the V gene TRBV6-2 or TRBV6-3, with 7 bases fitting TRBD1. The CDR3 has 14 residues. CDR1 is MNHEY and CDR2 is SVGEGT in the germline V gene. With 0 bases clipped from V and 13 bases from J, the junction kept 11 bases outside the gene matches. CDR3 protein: CASSYSKRTGEPTF. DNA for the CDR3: TGTGCCAGCAGTTACTCAAAGAGAACAGGGGAACCCACCTTC.